This T cell receptor beta chain emerged from a study of cytomegalovirus exposure and HLA in healthy donors. Study-wide findings and caveats: High sensitivity and specificity were reportedly achieved when the classifier diagnosed cytomegalovirus status. In vitro work confirmed that a few CMV-associated chains recognize CMV antigens. 164 TCR beta chains were listed as cytomegalovirus-associated.

Turning to this clone: Its antigen is still unknown.

The CDR3 consists of 14 residues. The germline V gene has CDR1 KGHSH and CDR2 LQKENI. The V segment lost 5 bases and the J segment 6 bases; nucleotides outside the gene matches: 4. Clones were read by immunoSEQ multiplex PCR, and TCRdb kept only the in-frame ones, dropping some. The data show 150,000 to 250,000 clones, about 81% seen once. The source is a woman aged 30 to 39 in good health and CMV-seronegative. V gene TRBV18 combines with J gene TRBJ1-5, with 10 positions matching TRBD1. The sample comprised PBMCs. CDR3 nucleotide sequence: TGTGCCAGCTCATCGACAGGGGGCAGTCAGCCCCAGCATTTT. It specifies CASSSTGGSQPQHF. The whole variable domain, filled in from reference TRBV18 and TRBJ1-5, reads NAGVMQNPRHLVRRRGQEARLRCSPMKGHSHVYWYRQLPEEGLKFMVYLQKENIIDESGMPKERFSAEFPKEGPSILRIQQVVRGDSAAYFCASSSTGGSQPQHFGDGTRLSIL.